A selection of T cell receptor beta chains follows, all from one sample in a study of shared clonotypes between healthy human individuals. Libraries were prepared by immunoSEQ multiplex PCR; TCRdb keeps only in-frame clonotypes and omits some of them. The table has some 320,000 clones, 80% to 90% seen once. Material: memory CD8+ T cells sorted from blood. The receptors here all came from a man aged 18 to 30 in good health. The CDR3 runs from the conserved cysteine through the conserved F or W. The D gene is left open where the match is weak. The listing skips clone size in some rows; elsewhere it reads once, few, many or a size class.

J	D	size	V	DNA	CDR3
TRBJ2-1	.	.	TRBV6-1	TGTGCCAGCAGACAGAGGAAACCCTCCTACAATGAGCAGTTCTTC	CASRQRKPSYNEQFF
TRBJ2-7	TRBD2	.	TRBV4-1	TGCGCCAGCAGCCAAGCCACTAGCGCGGGGATCGGGCTTACCTACGAGCAGTACTTC	CASSQATSAGIGLTYEQYF
TRBJ2-5	TRBD2	.	TRBV4-1	TGCGCCAGCAGCCAAGAGCCCAGCGGGGGTGAGGAGACCCAGTACTTC	CASSQEPSGGEETQYF
TRBJ2-7	.	.	TRBV30	TGTGCCTGGAGTGCGGGACCCAGACGCTACGAGCAGTACTTC	CAWSAGPRRYEQYF
TRBJ2-2	.	.	TRBV4-2	TGTGCCAGCACAATGGGGACCGGGGAGCTGTTTTTT	CASTMGTGELFF
TRBJ1-2	.	.	TRBV6-1	TGTGCCAGCAACCGTAGGGTAGACTATGGCTACACCTTC	CASNRRVDYGYTF
TRBJ2-7	.	.	TRBV4-1	TGCGCCAGCAGCCTCTTGCCCCGATCCGAGCAGTACTTC	CASSLLPRSEQYF
TRBJ1-5	.	.	TRBV5-4	TGTGCCAGCAGCTTGGATGGGGCGGGTAGCCAGCCCCAGCATTTT	CASSLDGAGSQPQHF
TRBJ2-2	TRBD2	.	TRBV9	TGTGCCAGCAGCGCAACTAGCGGGGGTTACACCGGGGAGCTGTTTTTT	CASSATSGGYTGELFF
TRBJ1-1	.	.	TRBV6-5	TGTGCCAGCAGTTACTCGGAGACAGCCAGAGAAGCTTTCTTT	CASSYSETAREAFF
TRBJ1-1	.	.	TRBV4-1	TGCGCCAGCAGCCAAGCATGGGAGAGGGCTGAAGCTTTCTTT	CASSQAWERAEAFF
TRBJ1-2	TRBD1	.	TRBV11-2	TGTGCCAGCAGCTACGGGACAGGAACCTATGGCTACACCTTC	CASSYGTGTYGYTF
TRBJ2-3	.	.	TRBV18	TGTGCCAGCTCACCACCCCCTTCCCGTGGCTACCTGAGCACAGATACGCAGTATTTT	CASSPPPSRGYLSTDTQYF
TRBJ1-1	.	.	TRBV4-3	TGCGCCAGCAGCCAATCGACAGGTGGAACTTTCTTT	CASSQSTGGTFF
TRBJ1-2	.	.	TRBV11-2	TGTGCCAGCAGCTTAGCTGGCAGTCAGCGCTATGGCTACACCTTC	CASSLAGSQRYGYTF
TRBJ2-7	TRBD2	once	TRBV5-1	TGCGCCAGCAGCTTGGTAGGTAGCGGGAGTTCTAGGGGATACGAGCAGTACTTC	CASSLVGSGSSRGYEQYF
TRBJ1-2	.	.	TRBV14	TGTGCCAGCAGCCAATTACACAGTGCGATGGGCTACACCTTC	CASSQLHSAMGYTF
TRBJ1-5	.	.	TRBV7-2	TGTGCCAGCAGCTCACTGCTCCGACAGGTCTATCAGCCCCAGCATTTT	CASSSLLRQVYQPQHF
TRBJ2-3	TRBD2	.	TRBV18	TGTGCCAGCTCACCACTAATCCGGACTAGCGGGAAGGATACGCAGTATTTT	CASSPLIRTSGKDTQYF
TRBJ2-7	TRBD1	few	TRBV27	TGTGCCAGCAGTATAGGGACAGCCTCCTACGAGCAGTACTTC	CASSIGTASYEQYF
TRBJ2-7	.	.	TRBV28	TGTGCCAGCAGTTTGACATACTACGAGCAGTACTTC	CASSLTYYEQYF
TRBJ1-1	.	many	TRBV10-1	TGCGCCAGCAGTGGAAGTTACATGAACACTGAAGCTTTCTTT	CASSGSYMNTEAFF
TRBJ2-7	TRBD1	.	TRBV5-1	TGCGCCAGCAGCTTAGGACAGGGGGCGACCGACTACGAGCAGTACTTC	CASSLGQGATDYEQYF
TRBJ2-1	.	.	TRBV28	TGTGCCAGCAGTTTATCCCGGGGGAGCTCCTACAATGAGCAGTTCTTC	CASSLSRGSSYNEQFF
TRBJ1-2	.	.	TRBV27	TGTGCCAGCAGTTTAGGGCCCCTTGGGAGAGATGGCTACACCTTC	CASSLGPLGRDGYTF
TRBJ1-1	.	.	TRBV7-9	TGTGCCAGCAGCCCCGTGGGGGGAAGGGATAGTGGTGGGACTGAAGCTTTCTTT	CASSPVGGRDSGGTEAFF
TRBJ1-1	.	.	TRBV14	TGTGCCAGCAGCCCCTGGGGGCGGTTGAACACTGAAGCTTTCTTT	CASSPWGRLNTEAFF
TRBJ2-3	TRBD1	.	TRBV10-1	TGCGCCAGCAGTCGGGGACAGGGTGGCACAGATACGCAGTATTTT	CASSRGQGGTDTQYF
TRBJ2-7	.	.	TRBV4-1	TGCGCCAGCAGCCAAAAGACCTCTAGCTCCTACGAGCAGTACTTC	CASSQKTSSSYEQYF
TRBJ1-1	.	.	TRBV27	TGTGCCAGCAGTTTATCCCCCGGGGGGAGCACTGAAGCTTTCTTT	CASSLSPGGSTEAFF
TRBJ1-1	.	.	TRBV13	TGTGCCAGCAGCTTAGCCCTGAACACTGAAGCTTTCTTT	CASSLALNTEAFF
TRBJ1-2	.	.	TRBV6-1	TGTGCCAGCAGTAATTTTCAGGGCAACTATGGCTACACCTTC	CASSNFQGNYGYTF
TRBJ1-2	.	.	TRBV2	TGTGCCAGCAGTCAGGACAGACTTAACTATGGCTACACCTTC	CASSQDRLNYGYTF
TRBJ2-1	.	.	TRBV9	TGTGCCAGCAGCGTAGGGGGGACACCGTCCCTCAATGAGCAGTTCTTC	CASSVGGTPSLNEQFF
TRBJ2-1	.	.	TRBV2	TGTGCCAGCATGCTTGGAACTGCGGATGAGCAGTTCTTC	CASMLGTADEQFF
TRBJ2-7	TRBD2	.	TRBV9	TGTGCCAGCAGCGGTGGGACTAGCGGGATCGGGGAGCAGTACTTC	CASSGGTSGIGEQYF
TRBJ1-1	.	.	TRBV5-1	TGCGCCAGCAGCTACCAACAGGGCGTAAACACTGAAGCTTTCTTT	CASSYQQGVNTEAFF
TRBJ2-7	.	.	TRBV30	TGTGCCGGAGGGGTCCCCTACGAGCAGTACTTC	CAGGVPYEQYF
TRBJ2-7	.	.	TRBV7-9	TGTGCCAGCAGCCCCTGGGAGGGGGGGTACGAGCAGTACTTC	CASSPWEGGYEQYF
TRBJ2-5	TRBD2	.	TRBV13	TGTGCCAGCAGCTTAGTTGGACTAGCGGGAGGGCAAGAGACCCAGTACTTC	CASSLVGLAGGQETQYF
TRBJ2-3	TRBD2	.	TRBV4-1	TGCGCCAGCAGCCAAGTCGGACTAGCGGGACGAGATACGCAGTATTTT	CASSQVGLAGRDTQYF
TRBJ2-7	.	few	TRBV16	TGTGCCAGCAGCCCCACAGGGGAGGGATACGAGCAGTACTTC	CASSPTGEGYEQYF
TRBJ1-5	.	.	TRBV7-6	TGTGCCAGCAGCTTAGGAGGGGCTCAGCCCCAGCATTTT	CASSLGGAQPQHF
TRBJ2-7	TRBD1	.	TRBV9	TGTGCCAGCAGCGCTGGGACAGCAGGAACCTACGAGCAGTACTTC	CASSAGTAGTYEQYF
TRBJ2-3	.	.	TRBV7-8	TGTGCCAGCAGCTTATCACACCCAATCAACACAGATACGCAGTATTTT	CASSLSHPINTDTQYF
TRBJ2-7	TRBD1	.	TRBV30	TGTGCCTGGAGATCCGACAGGGGCCACTACGAGCAGTACTTC	CAWRSDRGHYEQYF
TRBJ2-5	TRBD2	.	TRBV18	TGTGCCAGCTCACCCTTCGGACTAGCGGGAGTAGAGACCCAGTACTTC	CASSPFGLAGVETQYF
TRBJ2-3	.	.	TRBV9	TGTGCCAGCAGCGTAGGGGTTCCCCCTGTTAGGACAGATACGCAGTATTTT	CASSVGVPPVRTDTQYF
TRBJ1-1	.	.	TRBV30	TGTGCCTGGAGTTGGACAGACGACACTGAAGCTTTCTTT	CAWSWTDDTEAFF
TRBJ2-7	.	.	TRBV19	TGTGCCAGTAGTATGTCTCTTGTGGGTGAAGTCGGCTACGAGCAGTACTTC	CASSMSLVGEVGYEQYF
TRBJ2-7	.	.	TRBV6-5	TGTGCCAGCAGTTACTCGGAAGACTACGAGCAGTACTTC	CASSYSEDYEQYF
TRBJ2-5	.	.	TRBV5-4	TGTGCCAGCAGCTTGGGCCCCTCTTACAGCGCAGAGACCCAGTACTTC	CASSLGPSYSAETQYF
TRBJ1-5	.	few	TRBV18	TGTGCCAGCTCACCAGTTTCTCATGGGGGCAATCAGCCCCAGCATTTT	CASSPVSHGGNQPQHF
TRBJ2-5	.	.	TRBV27	TGTGCCAGCAGAGTCATCACCGAGGAGACCCAGTACTTC	CASRVITEETQYF
TRBJ2-3	.	.	TRBV7-9	TGTGCCAGCAGCTCGCTAAGAGGCCCAGGGATAGATACGCAGTATTTT	CASSSLRGPGIDTQYF
TRBJ2-7	TRBD1	.	TRBV27	TGTGCCAGCAGTTATCGGACAGGGGGCTGGGAGCAGTACTTC	CASSYRTGGWEQYF
TRBJ2-1	TRBD1	many	TRBV28	TGTGCCAGCAGTTCTCGGACAGGGGGCACTTTCAATGAGCAGTTCTTC	CASSSRTGGTFNEQFF
TRBJ2-7	TRBD1	once	TRBV6-5	TGTGCCAGCAGTTACTCGAGGACAGGATTCTCCTACGAGCAGTACTTC	CASSYSRTGFSYEQYF
TRBJ1-6	TRBD1	.	TRBV5-1	TGCGCCAGCAGCTGGGACAGCCCTAATGATGTCCTCCACTTT	CASSWDSPNDVLHF
TRBJ1-4	.	.	TRBV2	TGTGCCAGCAGTGCGACAGGACAAAATGAAAAACTGTTTTTT	CASSATGQNEKLFF